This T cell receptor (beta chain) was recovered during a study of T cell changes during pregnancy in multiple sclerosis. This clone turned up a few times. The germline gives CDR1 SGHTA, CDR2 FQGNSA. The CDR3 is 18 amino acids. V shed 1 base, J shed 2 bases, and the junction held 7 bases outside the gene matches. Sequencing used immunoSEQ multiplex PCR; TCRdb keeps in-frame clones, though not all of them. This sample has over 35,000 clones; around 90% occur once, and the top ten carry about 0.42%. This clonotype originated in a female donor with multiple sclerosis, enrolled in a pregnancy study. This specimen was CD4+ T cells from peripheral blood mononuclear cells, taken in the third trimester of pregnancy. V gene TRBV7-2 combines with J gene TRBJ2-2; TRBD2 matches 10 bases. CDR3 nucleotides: TGTGCCAGCAGCTTAGAACCCGGGACTAGCGTAAACACCGGGGAGCTGTTTTTT. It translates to CASSLEPGTSVNTGELFF. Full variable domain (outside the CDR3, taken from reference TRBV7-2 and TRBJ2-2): GAGVSQSPSNKVTEKGKDVELRCDPISGHTALYWYRQSLGQGLEFLIYFQGNSAPDKSGLPSDRFSAERTGGSVSTLTIQRTQQEDSAVYLCASSLEPGTSVNTGELFFGEGSRLTVL.